Sequencing of this T cell receptor beta chain was carried out in a study of response to subunit inactivated influenza vaccine. The CDR3 has 15 residues. The germline V gene encodes CDR1 MNHEY and CDR2 SMNVEV (reference sequence). V trimming: 1 base; J trimming: 3 bases; junction bases outside the gene matches: 3. TCRdb re-called the RT-PCR reads through MiXCR, storing one row per CDR3 protein. In the table there are hundreds of thousands of distinct CDR3 sequences, about 10% of which are singletons. This chain links TRBV27 with TRBJ2-3, with TRBD2 matching over 8 bases. The sequencing used PBMCs from blood, collected on the day of vaccination. This TCR came from a man aged 50-59 years who received an inactivated influenza vaccine. CDR3 protein: CASSLWPSGTDTQYF. DNA of the CDR3: TGTGCCAGCAGTTTATGGCCTAGCGGGACAGATACGCAGTATTTT.